Given below is one TCR beta chain in context. Its specificity is not known. The study ran its PCR with 60 Vbeta and 13 Jbeta primers. Assay used: immunoSEQ multiplex PCR; TCRdb lists only in-frame clones, some missing. The data show fewer than 250,000 clones, about three quarters seen once. This CDR3 is 18 amino acids long. Unmatched junction bases numbered 3, after V lost 0 bases and J lost 4 bases. Germline loops: CDR1 SGHTA, CDR2 FQGNSA. Although they were nominally healthy when sampled, donors likely had unrecorded immune exposures. This specimen belongs to a study of cytomegalovirus exposure and HLA in healthy donors. Study-level background: Among about 179 million T cells, an earlier analysis found roughly 110 million unique TCR beta sequences. HLA-typed donors contributed some 83 million unique TCRs, which were held in an early data release. The study's findings and limits: Prediction of most subjects' HLA-A and HLA-B alleles by TCR beta sequences was reportedly accurate.

Sequenced: PBMCs. The chain employs TRBV7-2 and TRBJ2-1, with TRBD2 matching 16 bases. This TCR derives from a woman aged 40 to 50 in good health and CMV-seronegative. CDR3 loop: CASSLAGTSGRAYNEQFF. The CDR3 DNA follows: TGTGCCAGCAGCTTAGCGGGGACTAGCGGGAGGGCATACAATGAGCAGTTCTTC. The full variable domain, in which reference TRBV7-2 and TRBJ2-1 provide the parts outside the CDR3, is GAGVSQSPSNKVTEKGKDVELRCDPISGHTALYWYRQSLGQGLEFLIYFQGNSAPDKSGLPSDRFSAERTGGSVSTLTIQRTQQEDSAVYLCASSLAGTSGRAYNEQFFGPGTRLTVL.